This T cell receptor beta chain was observed in a study of shared clonotypes between healthy human individuals. The CDR3 is made up of 15 amino acids. Trimming removed 6 bases from V and 3 bases from J; junction bases left unmatched: 9. Germline V lookup: CDR1 ENHRY, CDR2 SYGVKD. Using immunoSEQ multiplex PCR, the repertoire was profiled, and TCRdb retains in-frame clones only, with some absent. The sample holds 530,000 or so clones, approximately 79% seen once. Sequenced sample: PBMCs. V gene TRBV10-3 combines with J gene TRBJ1-1; TRBD1 matches at 8 bases. This receptor was identified in a woman aged 40 to 50 in good health. Some clones in this sample may be carry-over from other donors' samples. This CDR3 reads CAISRAGGSDTEAFF. In nucleotides, the CDR3 is TGTGCCATCAGCAGGGCAGGGGGCTCCGACACTGAAGCTTTCTTT.